The 6 T cell receptor beta chains below were found in one sample sequenced in a study of blood T cell repertoires in COVID-19. Clones were read by immunoSEQ multiplex PCR, and TCRdb kept only the in-frame ones, dropping some. The sample lists 130,000 to 150,000 clones, 84% seen once, with under 7% in the top ten. The sequencing sample was made of PBMCs or T cells enriched from blood (not recorded which). All receptors come from a woman aged 45-65 years who had been exposed to COVID-19.

This chain uses TRBV5-1 with TRBJ2-5; 10 bases line up with TRBD2. Trimming removed 4 bases from V and 5 bases from J; junction bases left unmatched: 5. CDR1 and CDR2 (germline): SGHRS, YFSETQ. The CDR3 totals 14 residues. For the CDR3, the DNA is TGCGCCAGCAGCCGCAGCGGGGGGGAGGAGACCCAGTACTTC. Translation: CASSRSGGEETQYF.

This clone was seen just once. The V and J genes are TRBV19 and TRBJ2-4; TRBD1 matches 11 bases. The CDR3 has 15 residues. The trim removed 6 bases at V and 7 bases at J, leaving 8 bases unmatched. CDR1 is LNHDA and CDR2 is SQIVND in the germline V gene (reference sequence). CDR3 bases: TGTGCCAGTAGCCCACGGACAGGGGGCGGTAACATTCAGTACTTC. This translates into CASSPRTGGGNIQYF.

V usage is TRBV18 and J usage is TRBJ1-1, with a possible D match to TRBD1 (5 bases). Germline V gene sequence: CDR1 KGHSH, CDR2 LQKENI. This CDR3 is built from 15 residues. V dropped 4 bases and J dropped 1 base, with 13 bases sitting between them. DNA for the CDR3: TGTGCCAGCTCACACGAAAACAGGCCGAACACTGAAGCTTTCTTT. Protein sequence: CASSHENRPNTEAFF.

This clone showed up just once. J is TRBJ2-2 and V is TRBV6-6; 7 bases match TRBD1. Germline V gene lookup returns CDR1 MNHNY and CDR2 SVGAGI (reference sequence). The V segment lost 6 bases and the J segment 3 bases; nucleotides outside the gene matches: 4. CDR3 length: 14 amino acids. The CDR3 sequence: CASRPQGDTGELFF. The CDR3 nucleotides are TGTGCCAGCAGGCCTCAGGGGGACACCGGGGAGCTGTTTTTT.

V is TRBV12-3 or TRBV12-4 and J is TRBJ2-7, with D possibly matching TRBD2 (5 bases). The CDR3 has 13 amino acids. Trimming removed 4 bases from V and 2 bases from J, with 9 bases in between. In DNA, the CDR3 is TGTGCCAGCAGTTCTCGACTAACCTACGAGCAGTACTTC. It encodes CASSSRLTYEQYF.

The chain employs TRBV19 and TRBJ1-3; 7 nucleotides line up with TRBD1. Per germline, CDR1 LNHDA and CDR2 SQIVND (reference sequence). The CDR3 runs 15 residues. Unmatched junction bases numbered 6, after V lost 3 bases and J lost 4 bases. The CDR3 nucleotides read TGTGCCAGTAGTATCGGACAGGCGATCGGAAACACCATATATTTT. This codes for CASSIGQAIGNTIYF.